This T cell receptor (beta chain) derives from a study of chemoradiotherapy in HPV16-positive cancers. Comment on this clone: The antigen is not known.

Study-wide results and caveats: Candidate HPV-specific clones and E7-related TCR motifs grew in tumor during treatment.

Repertoires were generated with immunoSEQ multiplex PCR, while TCRdb's copy carries only in-frame clones and drops some. This table holds 29,000 or so clones, about 93% found once. Trimming left V 4 bases short and J 4 bases short, with 18 bases between. CDR1 and CDR2 (germline): SGDLS, YYNGEE. This CDR3 contains 16 residues. Sequencing used blood, obtained from a patient who underwent chemoradiotherapy. The chain uses TRBV9 and TRBJ1-3, with D possibly being TRBD1 (5 bases). This clonotype was sampled from a human donor with HPV-associated anogenital cancer. As DNA, the CDR3 is TGTGCCAGCAGCCCACCCGGCTCGGGGCGCGGAAACACCATATATTTT. As protein: CASSPPGSGRGNTIYF.